The present TCR beta chain was sequenced within a study of identical twins. Study-wide findings and caveats: Low generation probability was overrepresented in out-of-frame alpha sequences shared by twins. Insertions ran lower in abundant cord blood beta clonotypes, though not in memory repertoires.

J lost 4 bases, V lost 8 bases, and 8 bases had no gene match. The CDR3 is made up of 14 amino acids. The germline V gene encodes CDR1 SNHLY and CDR2 FYNNEI. Notes on this clonotype: Its target is not known.

Unique molecular identifiers were in the cDNA, with template-switch universal primer binding. MiXCR, applied by TCRdb to the 5' RACE reads, yields one record per CDR3 protein. In the table there are around 370,000 distinct CDR3 sequences, about 9% of which are singletons. The sample consisted of naive T cells sorted from blood. This TCR was recovered from a woman aged 50 to 60 in good health. J is TRBJ2-3 and V is TRBV2; TRBD2 matches at 8 bases. CDR3 nucleotides: TGTGCCAGCGACGGGAGGGCGGTCGCAGATACGCAGTATTTT. It specifies CASDGRAVADTQYF.